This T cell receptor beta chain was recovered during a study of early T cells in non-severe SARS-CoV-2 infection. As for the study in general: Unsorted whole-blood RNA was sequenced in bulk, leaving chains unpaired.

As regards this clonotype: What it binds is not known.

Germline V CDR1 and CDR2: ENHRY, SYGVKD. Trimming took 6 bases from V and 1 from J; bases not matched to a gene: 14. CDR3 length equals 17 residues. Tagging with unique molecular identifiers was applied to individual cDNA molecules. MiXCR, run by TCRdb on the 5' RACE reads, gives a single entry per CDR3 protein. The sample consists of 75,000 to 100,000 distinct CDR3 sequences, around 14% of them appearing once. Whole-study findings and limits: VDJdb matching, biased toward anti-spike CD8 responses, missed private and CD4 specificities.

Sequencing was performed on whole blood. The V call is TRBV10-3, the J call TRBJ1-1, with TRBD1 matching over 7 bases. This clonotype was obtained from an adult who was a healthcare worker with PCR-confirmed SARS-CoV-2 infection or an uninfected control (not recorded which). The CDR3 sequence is CAIRAPYRDRPNTEAFF. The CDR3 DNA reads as TGTGCCATCAGAGCCCCATACCGGGACAGACCGAACACTGAAGCTTTCTTT.